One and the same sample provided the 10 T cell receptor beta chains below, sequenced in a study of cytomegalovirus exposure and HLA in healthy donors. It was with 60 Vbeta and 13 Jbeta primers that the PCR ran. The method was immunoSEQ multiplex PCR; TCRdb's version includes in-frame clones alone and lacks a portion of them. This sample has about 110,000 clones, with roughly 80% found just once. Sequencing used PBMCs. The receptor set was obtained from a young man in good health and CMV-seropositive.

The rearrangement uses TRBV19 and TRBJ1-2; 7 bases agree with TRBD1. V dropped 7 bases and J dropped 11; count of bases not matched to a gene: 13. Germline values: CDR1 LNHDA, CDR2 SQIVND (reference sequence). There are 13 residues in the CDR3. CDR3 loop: CASNQNRGRTYTF. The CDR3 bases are TGTGCCAGTAATCAGAACAGGGGAAGAACATACACCTTC.

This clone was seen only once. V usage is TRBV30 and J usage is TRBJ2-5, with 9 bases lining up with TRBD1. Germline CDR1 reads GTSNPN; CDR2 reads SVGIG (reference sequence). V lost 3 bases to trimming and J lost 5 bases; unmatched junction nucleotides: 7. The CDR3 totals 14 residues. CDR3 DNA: TGTGCCTGGAGGGGGACAGGGTTCGAGGAGACCCAGTACTTC. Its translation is CAWRGTGFEETQYF.

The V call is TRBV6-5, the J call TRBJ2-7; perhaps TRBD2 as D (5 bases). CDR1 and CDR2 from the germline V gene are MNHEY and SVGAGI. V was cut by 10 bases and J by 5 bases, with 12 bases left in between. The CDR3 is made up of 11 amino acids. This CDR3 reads CANPLVNEQYF. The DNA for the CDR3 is TGTGCCAACCCACTAGTTAACGAGCAGTACTTC.

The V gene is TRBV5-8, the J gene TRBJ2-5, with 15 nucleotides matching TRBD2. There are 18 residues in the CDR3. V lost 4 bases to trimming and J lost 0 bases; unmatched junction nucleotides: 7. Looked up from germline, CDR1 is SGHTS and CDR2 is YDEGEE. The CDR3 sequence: CASSPGLAGGGYQETQYF. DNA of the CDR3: TGTGCCAGCAGCCCGGGACTAGCGGGGGGCGGGTACCAAGAGACCCAGTACTTC.

The CDR3 coding sequence is TGTGCCAGCAGAAACCAGGGGGTACTGACCTACGAGCAGTACTTC. It codes for CASRNQGVLTYEQYF. The gene calls are TRBV27 and TRBJ2-7; 7 bases are a match to TRBD1. J gave up 2 bases and V 6 bases, and 10 bases lay outside the gene matches. Germline values: CDR1 MNHEY, CDR2 SMNVEV (reference sequence). This CDR3 spans 15 amino acids.

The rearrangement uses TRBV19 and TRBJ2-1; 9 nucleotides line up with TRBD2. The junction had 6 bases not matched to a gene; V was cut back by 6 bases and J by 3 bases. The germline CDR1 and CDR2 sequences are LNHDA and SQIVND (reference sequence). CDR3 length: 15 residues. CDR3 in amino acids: CASRASGVDYNEQFF. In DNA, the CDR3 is TGTGCCAGTAGGGCTAGCGGGGTTGACTACAATGAGCAGTTCTTC.

As DNA, the CDR3 is TGCGCCAGCAGCCAGATGACAGGGATGAACACTGAAGCTTTCTTT. Its translation is CASSQMTGMNTEAFF. The V and J genes are TRBV5-1 and TRBJ1-1; 7 nucleotides line up with TRBD1. In germline, CDR1 is SGHRS, CDR2 YFSETQ. CDR3 length: 15 amino acids. Germline trimming cut 4 bases from V and 0 bases from J; bases unmatched to any gene: 6. Complete variable domain (other parts from reference TRBV5-1 and TRBJ1-1): KAGVTQTPRYLIKTRGQQVTLSCSPISGHRSVSWYQQTPGQGLQFLFEYFSETQRNKGNFPGRFSGRQFSNSRSEMNVSTLELGDSALYLCASSQMTGMNTEAFFGQGTRLTVV.

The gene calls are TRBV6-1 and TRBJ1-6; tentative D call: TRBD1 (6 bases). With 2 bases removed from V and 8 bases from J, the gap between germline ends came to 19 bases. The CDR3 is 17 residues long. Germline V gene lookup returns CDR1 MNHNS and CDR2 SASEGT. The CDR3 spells CASSELGAGFTYSPLHF. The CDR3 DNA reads TGTGCCAGCAGTGAATTGGGGGCCGGATTCACCTATTCACCCCTCCACTTT.

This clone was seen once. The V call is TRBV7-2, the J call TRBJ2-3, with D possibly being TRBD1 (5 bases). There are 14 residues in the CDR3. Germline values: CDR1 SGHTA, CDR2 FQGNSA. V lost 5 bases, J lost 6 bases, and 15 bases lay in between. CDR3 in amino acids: CASSNRRLGDTQYF. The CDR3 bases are TGTGCCAGCAGCAACAGGCGATTAGGGGATACGCAGTATTTT.

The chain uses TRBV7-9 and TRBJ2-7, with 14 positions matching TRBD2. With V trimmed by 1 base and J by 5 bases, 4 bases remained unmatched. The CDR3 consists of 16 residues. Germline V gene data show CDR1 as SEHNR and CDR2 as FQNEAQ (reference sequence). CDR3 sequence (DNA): TGTGCCAGCAGCTTAGGACTAGCGGGGGGGCTACACGAGCAGTACTTC. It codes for CASSLGLAGGLHEQYF.